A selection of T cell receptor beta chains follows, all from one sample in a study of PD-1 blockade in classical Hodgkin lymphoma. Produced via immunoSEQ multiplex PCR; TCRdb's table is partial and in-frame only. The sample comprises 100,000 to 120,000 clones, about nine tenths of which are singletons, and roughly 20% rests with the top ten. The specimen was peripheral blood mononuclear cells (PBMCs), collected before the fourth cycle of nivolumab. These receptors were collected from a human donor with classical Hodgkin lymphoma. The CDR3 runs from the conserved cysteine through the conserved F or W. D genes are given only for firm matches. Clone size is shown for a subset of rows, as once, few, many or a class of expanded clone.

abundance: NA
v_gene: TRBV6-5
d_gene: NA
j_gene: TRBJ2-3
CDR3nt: TGTGCCAGCAGTTACTCGGAAGGGGATACGCAGTATTTT
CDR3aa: CASSYSEGDTQYF

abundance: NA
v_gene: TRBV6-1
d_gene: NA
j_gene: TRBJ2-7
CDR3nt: TGTGCCAGCAGTGAAGCAACTTCCTACGAGCAGTACTTC
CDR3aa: CASSEATSYEQYF

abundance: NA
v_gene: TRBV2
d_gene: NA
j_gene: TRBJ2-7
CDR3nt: TGTGCCAGCAGGGAGGGAGTCTACGAGCAGTACTTC
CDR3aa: CASREGVYEQYF

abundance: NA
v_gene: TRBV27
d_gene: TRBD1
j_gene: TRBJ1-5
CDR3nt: TGTGCCAGCAGTTTCAGGGGGACAGATCAGCCCCAGCATTTT
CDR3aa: CASSFRGTDQPQHF

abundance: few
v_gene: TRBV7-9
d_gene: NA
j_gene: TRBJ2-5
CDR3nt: TGTGCCAGCAGCCTTCCACCTCTCCAAGAGACCCAGTACTTC
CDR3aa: CASSLPPLQETQYF

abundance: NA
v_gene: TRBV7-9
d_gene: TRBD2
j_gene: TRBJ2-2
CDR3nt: TGTGCCAGCCGCCTAGCGGGAGAAAACGGGGAGCTGTTTTTT
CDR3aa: CASRLAGENGELFF

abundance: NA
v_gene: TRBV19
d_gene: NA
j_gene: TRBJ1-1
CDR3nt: TGTGCCAGTAGAATGGGGGTTTTGGGGAACACTGAAGCTTTCTTT
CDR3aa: CASRMGVLGNTEAFF

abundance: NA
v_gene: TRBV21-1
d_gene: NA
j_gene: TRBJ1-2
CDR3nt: TGTGCCAGCAGCAAATGGGTTAAGGGAAGTGGCTACACCTTC
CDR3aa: CASSKWVKGSGYTF

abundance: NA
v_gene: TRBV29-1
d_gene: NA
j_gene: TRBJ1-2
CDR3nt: TGCAGCGCGGGGGGCGCGGATGGCTACACCTTC
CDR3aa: CSAGGADGYTF

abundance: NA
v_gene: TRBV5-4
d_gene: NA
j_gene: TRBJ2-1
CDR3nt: TGTGCCAGCAGCTTGTCTAGCAATGAGCAGTTCTTC
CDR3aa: CASSLSSNEQFF